This T cell receptor beta chain was retrieved from a study of blood T cell repertoires in COVID-19. Using immunoSEQ multiplex PCR, the repertoire was profiled, and TCRdb retains in-frame clones only, with some absent. Here the sample spans nearly 300,000 clones, about four fifths being singletons. This CDR3 contains 14 residues. Germline V lookup: CDR1 MDHEN, CDR2 SYDVKM. V was clipped by 2 bases and J by 3 bases, with 8 bases between them. V and J are TRBV28 and TRBJ1-5, with a possible D match to TRBD1 (5 bases). Sequencing was carried out using peripheral blood. The TCR was taken from a human donor with COVID-19, enrolled during active disease. The donor label of this sample is uncertain. CDR3 region: CASSLGGANQPQHF. CDR3 bases: TGTGCCAGCAGTTTAGGAGGGGCCAATCAGCCCCAGCATTTT.